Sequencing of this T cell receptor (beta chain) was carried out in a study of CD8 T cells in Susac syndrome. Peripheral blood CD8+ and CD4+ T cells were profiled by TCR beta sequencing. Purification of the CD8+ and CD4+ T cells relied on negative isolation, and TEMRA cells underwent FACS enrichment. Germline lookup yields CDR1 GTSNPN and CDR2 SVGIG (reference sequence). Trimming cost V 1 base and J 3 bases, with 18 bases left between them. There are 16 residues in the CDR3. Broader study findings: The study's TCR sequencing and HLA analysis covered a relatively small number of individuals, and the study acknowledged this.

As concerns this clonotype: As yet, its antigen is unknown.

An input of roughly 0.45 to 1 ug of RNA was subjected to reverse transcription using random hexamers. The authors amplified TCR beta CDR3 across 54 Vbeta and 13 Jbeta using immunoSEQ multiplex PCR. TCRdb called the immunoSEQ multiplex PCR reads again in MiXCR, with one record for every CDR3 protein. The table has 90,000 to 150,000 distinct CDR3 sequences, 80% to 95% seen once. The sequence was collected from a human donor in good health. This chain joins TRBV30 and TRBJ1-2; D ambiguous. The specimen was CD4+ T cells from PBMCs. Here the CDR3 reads CAWSAHLRGGDYGYTF. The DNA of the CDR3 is TGTGCCTGGAGTGCCCATCTTCGCGGTGGAGACTATGGCTACACCTTC.